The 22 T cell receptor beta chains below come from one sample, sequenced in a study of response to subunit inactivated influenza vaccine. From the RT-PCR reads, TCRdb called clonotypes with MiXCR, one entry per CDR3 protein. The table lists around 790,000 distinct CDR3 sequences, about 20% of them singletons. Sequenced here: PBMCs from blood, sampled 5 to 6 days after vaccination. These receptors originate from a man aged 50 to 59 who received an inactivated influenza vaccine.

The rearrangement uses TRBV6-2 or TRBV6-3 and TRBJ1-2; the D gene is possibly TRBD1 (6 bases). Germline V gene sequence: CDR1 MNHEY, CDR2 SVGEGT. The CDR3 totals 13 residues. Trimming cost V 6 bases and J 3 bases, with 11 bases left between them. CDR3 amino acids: CASSRGKDYGYTF. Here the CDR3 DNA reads TGTGCCAGCAGCAGGGGAAAGGACTATGGCTACACCTTC.

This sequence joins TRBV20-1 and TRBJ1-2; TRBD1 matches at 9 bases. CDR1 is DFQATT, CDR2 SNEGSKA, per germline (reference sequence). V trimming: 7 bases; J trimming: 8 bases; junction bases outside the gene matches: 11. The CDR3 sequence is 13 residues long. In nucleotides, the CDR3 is TGCAGTGGAGCCATACAGGGGGCGCGCGGCTACACCTTC. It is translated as CSGAIQGARGYTF.

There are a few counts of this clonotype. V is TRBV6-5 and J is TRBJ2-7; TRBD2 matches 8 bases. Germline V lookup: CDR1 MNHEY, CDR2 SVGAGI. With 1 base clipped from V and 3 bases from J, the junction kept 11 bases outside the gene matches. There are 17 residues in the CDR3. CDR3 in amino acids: CASSYWKISGANYEQYF. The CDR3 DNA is TGTGCCAGCAGTTACTGGAAGATTAGCGGGGCGAACTACGAGCAGTACTTC.

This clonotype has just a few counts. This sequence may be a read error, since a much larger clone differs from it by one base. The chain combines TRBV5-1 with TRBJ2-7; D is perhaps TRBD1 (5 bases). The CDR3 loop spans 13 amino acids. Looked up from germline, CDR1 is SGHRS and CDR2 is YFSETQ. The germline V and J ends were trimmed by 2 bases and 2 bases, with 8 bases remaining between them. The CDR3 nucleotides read TGCGCCAGCAGCTTCGACAGCCCCTACGAGCAGTACTTC. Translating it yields CASSFDSPYEQYF.

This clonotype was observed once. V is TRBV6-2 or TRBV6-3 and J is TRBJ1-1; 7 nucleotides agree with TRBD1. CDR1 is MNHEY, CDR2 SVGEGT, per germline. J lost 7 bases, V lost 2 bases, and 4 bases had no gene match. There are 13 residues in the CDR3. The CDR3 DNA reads TGTGCCAGCAGTTACGTCGGACAGGATGAAGCTTTCTTT. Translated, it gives CASSYVGQDEAFF.

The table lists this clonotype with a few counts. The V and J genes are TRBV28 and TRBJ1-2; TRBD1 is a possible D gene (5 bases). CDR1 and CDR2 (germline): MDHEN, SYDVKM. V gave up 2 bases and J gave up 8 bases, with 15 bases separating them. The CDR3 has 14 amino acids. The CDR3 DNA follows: TGTGCCAGCAGTTTACCCCCTGCGGGACGGGGCTACACCTTC. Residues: CASSLPPAGRGYTF.

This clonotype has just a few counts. CDR3 nucleotide sequence: TGCGCCAGCAGCCAAGAAGAAGTGAACTATGGCTACACCTTC. Translation gives CASSQEEVNYGYTF. The chain links TRBV4-1 to TRBJ1-2, with D unresolved. Germline values: CDR1 MGHRA, CDR2 YSYEKL. V lost 0 bases, J lost 2 bases, and 7 bases lay in between. The CDR3 covers 14 residues.

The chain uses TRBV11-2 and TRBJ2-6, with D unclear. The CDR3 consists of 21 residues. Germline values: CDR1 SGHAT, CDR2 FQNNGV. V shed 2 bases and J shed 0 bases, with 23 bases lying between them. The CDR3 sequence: CASSLWPPDSGSASGANVLTF. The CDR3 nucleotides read TGTGCCAGCAGCTTATGGCCCCCCGATTCGGGTTCCGCCTCTGGGGCCAACGTCCTGACTTTC.

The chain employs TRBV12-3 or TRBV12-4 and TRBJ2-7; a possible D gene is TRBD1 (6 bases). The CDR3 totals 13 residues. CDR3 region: CASNEQGAAEQYF. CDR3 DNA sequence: TGTGCATCTAACGAACAGGGAGCGGCCGAGCAGTACTTC.

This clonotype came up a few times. Written as DNA, the CDR3 is TGTGCCAGCAGTTTAAGTCTCGAAAGGGCCCCCCGCACAGATACGCAGTATTTT. Its protein product is CASSLSLERAPRTDTQYF. The chain links TRBV27 to TRBJ2-3; D unclear. The germline V gene has CDR1 MNHEY and CDR2 SMNVEV (reference sequence). V shed 2 bases and J shed 1 base, with 19 bases lying between them. This CDR3 has 18 amino acids.

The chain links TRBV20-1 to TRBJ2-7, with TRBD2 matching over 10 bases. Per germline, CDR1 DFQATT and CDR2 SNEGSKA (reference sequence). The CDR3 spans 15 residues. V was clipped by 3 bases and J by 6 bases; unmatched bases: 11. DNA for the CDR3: TGCAGTGCTAGGGTGACTAGCGGGCTAGCCGGCGAGCAGTACTTC. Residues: CSARVTSGLAGEQYF.

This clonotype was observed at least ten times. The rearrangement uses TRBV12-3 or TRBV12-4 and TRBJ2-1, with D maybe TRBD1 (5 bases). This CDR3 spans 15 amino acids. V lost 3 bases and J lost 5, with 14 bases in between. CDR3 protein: CASSFYDSVNNEQFF. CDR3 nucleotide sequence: TGTGCCAGCAGTTTCTATGACAGCGTTAACAATGAGCAGTTCTTC.

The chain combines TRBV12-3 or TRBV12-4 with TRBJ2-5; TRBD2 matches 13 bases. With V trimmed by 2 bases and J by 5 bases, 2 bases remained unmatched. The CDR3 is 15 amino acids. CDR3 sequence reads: CASSLILAGGETQYF. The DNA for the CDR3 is TGTGCCAGCAGTTTAATACTAGCGGGAGGGGAGACCCAGTACTTC.

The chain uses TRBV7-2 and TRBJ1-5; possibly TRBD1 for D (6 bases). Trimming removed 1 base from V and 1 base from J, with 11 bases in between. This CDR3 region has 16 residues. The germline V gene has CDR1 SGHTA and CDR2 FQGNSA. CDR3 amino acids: CASSLGQGLSNQPQHF. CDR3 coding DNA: TGTGCCAGCAGCTTAGGGCAGGGGTTAAGCAATCAGCCCCAGCATTTT.

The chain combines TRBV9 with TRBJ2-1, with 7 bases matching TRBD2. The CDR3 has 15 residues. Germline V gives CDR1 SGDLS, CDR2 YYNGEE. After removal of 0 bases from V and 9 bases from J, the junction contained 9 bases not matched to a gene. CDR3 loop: CASSVAGGGLVEQFF. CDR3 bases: TGTGCCAGCAGCGTAGCGGGAGGTGGCTTGGTTGAGCAGTTCTTC.

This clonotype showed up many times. The chain's CDR3 is CASSLTSSGFDTQYF. The CDR3 region has the DNA TGTGCCAGCAGCTTAACGTCTAGCGGGTTTGATACGCAGTATTTT. The V and J genes are TRBV7-9 and TRBJ2-3, with 8 bases aligning to TRBD2. V lost 2 bases and J lost 6; bases outside the gene matches: 7. Germline loops: CDR1 SEHNR, CDR2 FQNEAQ (reference sequence). This CDR3 is 15 amino acids long.

The CDR3 nucleotides are TGCGCCAGCAGCCAAGCCCCGGTTAAAAACGGGTGGGCCCAGTACTTC. Its protein product is CASSQAPVKNGWAQYF. The chain joins TRBV4-1 to TRBJ2-5; no definite D call. Germline lookup yields CDR1 MGHRA and CDR2 YSYEKL. The V and J ends lost 1 base and 9 bases respectively, with 21 bases between them. This CDR3 is built from 16 residues.

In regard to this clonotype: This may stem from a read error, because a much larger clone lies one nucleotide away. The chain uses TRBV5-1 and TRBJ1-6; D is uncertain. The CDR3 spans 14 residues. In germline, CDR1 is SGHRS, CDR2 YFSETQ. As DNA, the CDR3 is TGCGCCAGCCGCTTTGAAGCAGCAAATTCACCCCTCCACTTT. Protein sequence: CASRFEAANSPLHF.

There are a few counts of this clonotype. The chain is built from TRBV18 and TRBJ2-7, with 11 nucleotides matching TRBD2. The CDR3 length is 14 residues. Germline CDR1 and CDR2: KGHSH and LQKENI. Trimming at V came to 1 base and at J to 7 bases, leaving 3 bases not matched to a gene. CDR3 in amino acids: CASSPLAGGLEQYF. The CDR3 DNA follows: TGTGCCAGCTCACCACTAGCGGGGGGGCTGGAGCAGTACTTC.

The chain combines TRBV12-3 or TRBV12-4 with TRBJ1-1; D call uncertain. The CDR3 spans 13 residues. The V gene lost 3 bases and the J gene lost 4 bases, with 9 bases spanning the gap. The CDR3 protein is CASSFFRGTEAFF. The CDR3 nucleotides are TGTGCCAGCAGTTTTTTTCGGGGCACTGAAGCTTTCTTT.

The CDR3 region is CASSPLRRDGGAQYF. For the CDR3, the DNA is TGTGCCAGCTCACCACTTCGCAGGGATGGTGGGGCGCAGTATTTT. The gene calls are TRBV18 and TRBJ2-3, with a weak D call TRBD1 (5 bases). This CDR3 has 15 residues. Germline V gene sequence: CDR1 KGHSH, CDR2 LQKENI. The V end lost 1 base, the J end lost 10 bases, and 18 bases lay between the germline ends.

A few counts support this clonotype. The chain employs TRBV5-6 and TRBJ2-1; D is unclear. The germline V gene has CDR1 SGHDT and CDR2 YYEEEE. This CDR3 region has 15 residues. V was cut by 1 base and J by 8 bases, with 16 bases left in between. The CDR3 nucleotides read TGTGCCAGCAGCTTGCGGGCAGGTTCTATGGATGAGCAGTTCTTC. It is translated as CASSLRAGSMDEQFF.